One and the same sample provided the 32 T cell receptor beta chains below, sequenced in a study of cytomegalovirus exposure and HLA in healthy donors. The PCR made use of 60 Vbeta and 13 Jbeta primers. Clones were sequenced by immunoSEQ multiplex PCR, and TCRdb holds only the in-frame ones, with some missing. The profile shows 150,000 or so clones, around 80% of them singletons. Sequencing was performed on PBMCs. The receptor source for this set is a woman in her 40s in good health and CMV-seronegative.

This clone was observed a single time. This sequence joins TRBV5-1 and TRBJ1-5; 7 bases are shared with TRBD1. The CDR3 sequence is 14 residues long. CDR1 is SGHRS and CDR2 is YFSETQ in the germline V gene. J was trimmed by 6 bases and V by 4 bases; bases with no gene match: 7. The CDR3 DNA is TGCGCCAGCAGCCACCGACAGGGAAGTCAGCCCCAGCATTTT. Residues: CASSHRQGSQPQHF. Full variable domain (outside the CDR3, taken from reference TRBV5-1 and TRBJ1-5): KAGVTQTPRYLIKTRGQQVTLSCSPISGHRSVSWYQQTPGQGLQFLFEYFSETQRNKGNFPGRFSGRQFSNSRSEMNVSTLELGDSALYLCASSHRQGSQPQHFGDGTRLSIL.

This clone was recorded only once. This rearrangement joins TRBV6-1 to TRBJ1-5, with D perhaps TRBD1 (6 bases). CDR3 length: 15 residues. The germline CDR1 and CDR2 sequences are MNHNS and SASEGT. Trimming took 8 bases from V and 4 from J, leaving 18 bases between them. The CDR3 protein is CASAPEQGQNQPQHF. The CDR3 DNA follows: TGTGCCAGCGCCCCGGAGCAGGGGCAAAATCAGCCCCAGCATTTT.

The J gene is TRBJ2-5, the V gene TRBV5-4; 7 bases match TRBD1. The CDR3 contains 15 residues. The germline CDR1 and CDR2 sequences are SGHNT and YYREEE (reference sequence). Germline trimming cut 2 bases from V and 2 bases from J; bases unmatched to any gene: 6. CDR3 bases: TGTGCCAGCAGCTTATCACAGGGGCGGCAAGAGACCCAGTACTTC. Translated: CASSLSQGRQETQYF.

V usage is TRBV18 and J usage is TRBJ1-1; D is unresolved. V was trimmed by 5 bases and J by 5 bases, leaving 12 bases between them. CDR1 is KGHSH, CDR2 LQKENI, per germline. The CDR3 loop spans 13 amino acids. CDR3: CASSDGGPTEAFF. Here the CDR3 DNA reads TGTGCCAGCTCAGATGGCGGGCCAACTGAAGCTTTCTTT.

This chain links TRBV18 with TRBJ1-2; D not certain. Germline V gives CDR1 KGHSH, CDR2 LQKENI. The CDR3 consists of 14 residues. V was clipped by 4 bases and J by 1 base, with 10 bases between them. The CDR3 loop reads CASSLPDYNYGYTF. The DNA for the CDR3 is TGTGCCAGCTCACTTCCTGACTATAACTATGGCTACACCTTC.

The chain carries TRBV27 and TRBJ2-5, with a possible D match to TRBD2 (5 bases). This CDR3 spans 13 amino acids. The V end was cut by 3 bases, the J end by 5 bases, with 10 bases between. Germline loops: CDR1 MNHEY, CDR2 SMNVEV (reference sequence). In DNA, the CDR3 is TGTGCCAGCAGTTTGCCGGGGAGCGAGACCCAGTACTTC. This sequence encodes CASSLPGSETQYF.

This chain uses TRBV5-1 with TRBJ1-1, with 9 positions matching TRBD1. Trimming at V came to 0 bases and at J to 7 bases, leaving 10 bases not matched to a gene. This CDR3 is 16 amino acids long. CDR1 is SGHRS, CDR2 YFSETQ, per germline. The CDR3 loop is CASSLGPGTGSYEAFF. The CDR3 DNA reads TGCGCCAGCAGCTTGGGGCCGGGGACAGGGTCGTATGAAGCTTTCTTT. Together with reference TRBV5-1 and TRBJ1-1, the CDR3 gives the full variable domain: KAGVTQTPRYLIKTRGQQVTLSCSPISGHRSVSWYQQTPGQGLQFLFEYFSETQRNKGNFPGRFSGRQFSNSRSEMNVSTLELGDSALYLCASSLGPGTGSYEAFFGQGTRLTVV.

This sequence joins TRBV11-3 and TRBJ2-2; 9 bases agree with TRBD1. Unmatched junction bases numbered 0, after V lost 3 bases and J lost 1 base. The V gene's germline CDR1 is SGHNT and CDR2 YENEEA. CDR3 length equals 15 residues. The CDR3 protein is CASSLGQGNTGELFF. The CDR3 DNA sequence: TGTGCCAGCAGCTTGGGACAGGGGAACACCGGGGAGCTGTTTTTT.

This clone was observed a handful of times. This rearrangement joins TRBV10-3 to TRBJ2-7; D possibly corresponds to TRBD1 (5 bases). The CDR3 runs to 15 residues. Trimming removed 4 bases at V and 3 bases at J, with 16 bases between. Looked up from germline, CDR1 is ENHRY and CDR2 is SYGVKD. CDR3: CAISAPISQGYEQYF. Here the CDR3 DNA reads TGTGCCATCAGTGCCCCTATCTCCCAGGGCTACGAGCAGTACTTC.

The chain carries TRBV7-9 and TRBJ2-3, with 8 bases that match TRBD1. Losses at the gene ends were 2 bases for V and 8 bases for J; bases not matched to a gene: 9. Germline V gene data show CDR1 as SEHNR and CDR2 as FQNEAQ (reference sequence). The CDR3 consists of 15 residues. The CDR3 protein is CASSLRELTGGTQYF. The CDR3 DNA reads as TGTGCCAGCAGCTTACGAGAACTAACAGGGGGTACGCAGTATTTT.

The chain recombines TRBV10-3 with TRBJ2-3; D perhaps matches TRBD2 (6 bases). CDR1 and CDR2 (germline): ENHRY, SYGVKD. The CDR3 runs to 16 residues. V shed 3 bases and J shed 0 bases, with 13 bases lying between them. CDR3 coding DNA: TGTGCCATCAGTGATGAGGGAGGCAAGAGCACAGATACGCAGTATTTT. Translated, it gives CAISDEGGKSTDTQYF.

Written as DNA, the CDR3 is TGCGCCAGCAGCCGGGACCCACAGGGCCAATTGATTAATGAGCAGTTCTTC. Its translation is CASSRDPQGQLINEQFF. The V call is TRBV5-1, the J call TRBJ2-1, with D possibly matching TRBD1 (6 bases). The V and J ends lost 4 bases and 7 bases respectively, with 24 bases between them. The V gene's germline CDR1 is SGHRS and CDR2 YFSETQ. CDR3 length: 17 amino acids.

The CDR3: CASSSTTVMNTEAFF. DNA of the CDR3: TGTGCCAGCAGCTCTACGACAGTAATGAACACTGAAGCTTTCTTT. The chain uses TRBV5-6 and TRBJ1-1; D may be TRBD1 (5 bases). The length of the CDR3 is 15 residues. The germline V gene encodes CDR1 SGHDT and CDR2 YYEEEE. The V and J ends lost 3 bases and 0 bases respectively, with 12 bases between them.

This clone was found a few times. This chain joins TRBV6-5 and TRBJ2-7; TRBD2 matches 8 bases. Germline V CDR1 and CDR2: MNHEY, SVGAGI. Losses at the gene ends were 2 bases for V and 2 bases for J; bases not matched to a gene: 2. CDR3 length equals 14 residues. The CDR3 protein is CASSYGGGTYEQYF. The CDR3 DNA follows: TGTGCCAGCAGTTACGGCGGGGGGACCTACGAGCAGTACTTC.

The chain couples TRBV2 to TRBJ2-5, with D possibly TRBD2 on 6 matching bases. Germline CDR1 is SNHLY and CDR2 is FYNNEI. This CDR3 has 16 amino acids. With 4 bases removed from V and 3 bases from J, the gap between germline ends came to 18 bases. CDR3 protein: CASSAAGKTGEETQYF. The CDR3 region has the DNA TGTGCCAGCAGTGCTGCAGGAAAAACGGGAGAAGAGACCCAGTACTTC.

The rearrangement uses TRBV5-4 and TRBJ2-1, with D uncertain. The CDR3 runs to 13 residues. Deletions cut 0 bases from V and 8 bases from J, with 9 bases between. CDR1 and CDR2 (germline): SGHNT, YYREEE (reference sequence). Here the CDR3 reads CASSLAGLDEQFF. DNA of the CDR3: TGTGCCAGCAGCTTGGCAGGTCTCGATGAGCAGTTCTTC.

The chain links TRBV7-9 to TRBJ1-1; 8 bases map to TRBD1. The CDR3 sequence is 16 residues long. Germline trimming cut 5 bases from V and 1 base from J; bases unmatched to any gene: 9. CDR1 and CDR2 (germline): SEHNR, FQNEAQ (reference sequence). The CDR3 loop is CASSIPRGRENTEAFF. DNA of the CDR3: TGTGCCAGCAGCATACCCAGGGGGCGCGAGAACACTGAAGCTTTCTTT.

The chain combines TRBV4-1 with TRBJ2-2; 12 bases agree with TRBD2. This CDR3 spans 15 amino acids. The ends lost 10 bases at V and 6 bases at J; junction bases unmatched: 9. Germline V lookup: CDR1 MGHRA, CDR2 YSYEKL. CDR3 protein: CATRGGTSGSGELFF. The CDR3 coding sequence is TGCGCCACCCGGGGAGGGACTAGCGGGTCCGGGGAGCTGTTTTTT.

This CDR3 is CSVKIQGASILGGYTF. The CDR3 region has the DNA TGCAGCGTTAAAATCCAGGGGGCTTCCATATTGGGTGGCTACACCTTC. The chain joins TRBV29-1 to TRBJ1-2, with 8 bases that match TRBD1. Germline V gene sequence: CDR1 SQVTM, CDR2 ANQGSEA. Germline trimming cut 5 bases from V and 7 bases from J; bases unmatched to any gene: 18. This CDR3 is built from 16 residues.

The V gene is TRBV25-1, the J gene TRBJ1-6, with 7 bases lining up with TRBD1. The CDR3 is made up of 15 amino acids. Germline-derived CDR1 and CDR2 are MGHDK and SYGVNS. V lost 4 bases, J lost 7 bases, and 7 bases stayed unmatched. For the CDR3, the DNA is TGTGCCAGCAGTGCCCTCGGGACAGCAAATTCACCCCTCCACTTT. Translation: CASSALGTANSPLHF.

The chain uses TRBV5-6 and TRBJ2-7; 8 bases fit TRBD1. The V gene end was trimmed by 6 bases and the J gene end by 2 bases; junction bases not matched to a gene: 4. This CDR3 is 13 amino acids long. Germline V CDR1 and CDR2: SGHDT, YYEEEE. CDR3 sequence reads: CASTRDRTYEQYF. CDR3 nucleotide sequence: TGTGCCAGCACTCGGGACAGGACCTACGAGCAGTACTTC.

This chain uses TRBV2 with TRBJ2-2, with 7 bases lining up with TRBD2. This CDR3 contains 13 residues. V gave up 3 bases and J gave up 7 bases; unmatched junction bases: 2. The V gene's germline CDR1 is SNHLY and CDR2 FYNNEI. As DNA, the CDR3 is TGTGCCAGCAGTGACAGGGAGGGCGGGGAGCTGTTTTTT. Its translation is CASSDREGGELFF.

The chain is built from TRBV5-1 and TRBJ2-5, with 7 bases aligning to TRBD1. The J segment lost 5 bases and the V segment lost 4 bases, leaving 14 bases of the junction unmatched. This CDR3 spans 16 amino acids. CDR1 and CDR2 (germline): SGHRS, YFSETQ. CDR3 coding DNA: TGCGCCAGCAGCGGTGGCCAGGGGGTGGATCGGGAGACCCAGTACTTC. It yields the protein CASSGGQGVDRETQYF.

This chain joins TRBV27 and TRBJ2-2; a weak D match, TRBD1 (5 bases). Germline loops: CDR1 MNHEY, CDR2 SMNVEV (reference sequence). CDR3 length: 15 residues. The V end lost 4 bases, the J end lost 5 bases, and 14 bases lay between the germline ends. The CDR3, as DNA: TGTGCCAGCAGTTCTCAAGGCAGGGCTACCGGGGAGCTGTTTTTT. Translating it yields CASSSQGRATGELFF.

This chain uses TRBV11-2 with TRBJ1-1; 7 bases agree with TRBD1. V lost 0 bases, J lost 3 bases, and 1 base stayed unmatched. Germline V gives CDR1 SGHAT, CDR2 FQNNGV. The CDR3 runs 14 residues. This CDR3 reads CASSLDRGDTEAFF. In nucleotides, the CDR3 is TGTGCCAGCAGCTTAGACAGGGGGGACACTGAAGCTTTCTTT. The full variable domain, rest sourced from reference TRBV11-2 and TRBJ1-1, is EAGVAQSPRYKIIEKRQSVAFWCNPISGHATLYWYQQILGQGPKLLIQFQNNGVVDDSQLPKDRFSAERLKGVDSTLKIQPAKLEDSAVYLCASSLDRGDTEAFFGQGTRLTVV.

The genes are TRBV6-5 and TRBJ1-4; 7 nucleotides align to TRBD1. The V segment lost 0 bases and the J segment 4 bases; nucleotides outside the gene matches: 5. CDR1 is MNHEY and CDR2 is SVGAGI in the germline V gene. The CDR3 consists of 16 residues. Written as DNA, the CDR3 is TGTGCCAGCAGTTACTCAGCTCAGGGGGATAATGAAAAACTGTTTTTT. Protein: CASSYSAQGDNEKLFF.

J is TRBJ2-7 and V is TRBV19, with TRBD1 matching over 9 bases. Per the germline V gene, CDR1 is LNHDA and CDR2 is SQIVND (reference sequence). This CDR3 contains 17 residues. V was pared by 5 bases and J by 4 bases, with 15 bases of the junction left unmatched. CDR3 in DNA: TGTGCCAGTAGTGAGCGGACAGGGGAGATGCGGCAGTACGAGCAGTACTTC. Translation: CASSERTGEMRQYEQYF.

The V and J genes are TRBV5-1 and TRBJ1-1; D perhaps matches TRBD1 (5 bases). This CDR3 comprises 13 residues. The germline V gene has CDR1 SGHRS and CDR2 YFSETQ. The V and J ends lost 3 bases and 0 bases respectively, with 6 bases between them. CDR3: CASSSTVNTEAFF. CDR3 DNA sequence: TGCGCCAGCAGCTCGACAGTGAACACTGAAGCTTTCTTT.

The chain uses TRBV28 and TRBJ1-6, with a weak D call TRBD1 (5 bases). The CDR3 contains 15 residues. CDR1 MDHEN and CDR2 SYDVKM come from the germline V gene. V shed 7 bases and J shed 3 bases, with 13 bases lying between them. CDR3 amino acids: CASTLGTHYNSPLHF. CDR3 DNA sequence: TGTGCCAGCACCTTGGGGACTCACTATAATTCACCCCTCCACTTT.

The table lists this clone with a few counts. The genes are TRBV5-1 and TRBJ2-1, with 8 bases that match TRBD2. This CDR3 comprises 15 residues. Germline-derived CDR1 and CDR2 are SGHRS and YFSETQ. J lost 2 bases, V lost 9 bases, and 10 bases had no gene match. The CDR3 DNA sequence: TGCGCCACCCAGAAGGGACTAGAGCCCTACAATGAGCAGTTCTTC. This encodes CATQKGLEPYNEQFF.

This clone was counted a few times. The chain recombines TRBV11-2 with TRBJ1-5; a weak D match, TRBD1 (5 bases). V lost 4 bases and J 4 bases, leaving 20 bases between the germline ends. The CDR3 covers 17 residues. Germline V lookup: CDR1 SGHAT, CDR2 FQNNGV. The CDR3 loop reads CASSSTGGMGPNQPQHF. The CDR3 DNA is TGTGCCAGCAGCTCCACCGGGGGGATGGGGCCGAATCAGCCCCAGCATTTT. The whole variable domain, filled in from reference TRBV11-2 and TRBJ1-5, reads EAGVAQSPRYKIIEKRQSVAFWCNPISGHATLYWYQQILGQGPKLLIQFQNNGVVDDSQLPKDRFSAERLKGVDSTLKIQPAKLEDSAVYLCASSSTGGMGPNQPQHFGDGTRLSIL.

Comments on this clone: A junction end diverges from the germline sequence, so it may reflect a read error. J is TRBJ2-1 and V is TRBV7-7; 8 positions agree with TRBD2. Per the germline V gene, CDR1 is SSHAT and CDR2 is FNYEAQ (reference sequence). CDR3 size: 16 residues. In nucleotides, the CDR3 is TGTGCTAGCAGCCGTCTCCCTAGCGGGTCGTACAATGAGCAGTTCTTC. Its translation is CASSRLPSGSYNEQFF.